Listed below are T cell receptor beta chains from one sample, sequenced in a study of blood T cells in healthy people across ages. TCRdb re-called the 5' RACE reads with MiXCR, one entry per CDR3 protein. Among 850,000 to 950,000 distinct CDR3 sequences listed, roughly 26% were seen once. What was sequenced was blood. The receptors here all came from a woman aged 80 or older in good health. The CDR3 runs from the conserved cysteine through the conserved F or W. D genes are given only for firm matches. Expanded clones are given a class, and other clones once, few, many or no size at all.

TRBJ1-1 | few | - | TRBV6-1 | TGTGCCAGCAGGGTGAGGGAAGAAACTGAAGCTTTCTTT | CASRVREETEAFF
TRBJ2-7 | many | - | TRBV5-1 | TGCGCCAGCAGCTTCCGGGACCGGGGGACCTACGAGCAGTACTTC | CASSFRDRGTYEQYF
TRBJ2-7 | - | - | TRBV7-9 | TGTGCCAGCAGCTTAATGGCGGGGACTGTTTTCTACGAGCAGTACTTC | CASSLMAGTVFYEQYF
TRBJ2-5 | few | TRBD1 | TRBV11-2 | TGTGCCAGCAGCTTAGAAGGACAGGGTGTGGAGACCCAGTACTTC | CASSLEGQGVETQYF
TRBJ1-5 | many | - | TRBV7-2 | TGTGCCAGCTGTGTCCAGCCCCAGCATTTT | CASCVQPQHF
TRBJ2-3 | many | - | TRBV7-9 | TGTGCCAGCAGCTTAGTCCTAGGGAGCACAGATACGCAGTATTTT | CASSLVLGSTDTQYF
TRBJ2-3 | many | - | TRBV12-3/TRBV12-4 | TGTGCCAGCAGTTTAGGGGGCGGAAAAACCACAGATACGCAGTATTTT | CASSLGGGKTTDTQYF
TRBJ2-3 | few | - | TRBV3-1 | TGTGCCAGCAGCCAAGGGGGAGTCGGGGGCCTCGGGGATACGCAGTATTTT | CASSQGGVGGLGDTQYF
TRBJ2-7 | many | TRBD1 | TRBV7-2 | TGTGCCAGCAGCTCCTCCGGGACAGGGGGCTACGAGCAGTACTTC | CASSSSGTGGYEQYF
TRBJ2-7 | few | - | TRBV6-2/TRBV6-3 | TGTGCCAGCAGTTACAGGGACCTCTACGAGCAGTACTTC | CASSYRDLYEQYF